The subject of this entry is one T cell receptor beta chain. Time point defined: pretreatment peripheral blood. Each PCR had synthetic TCR analog templates added to it as a spike-in. Libraries were prepared by immunoSEQ multiplex PCR; TCRdb keeps only in-frame clonotypes and omits some of them. The data show tens of thousands of clones, roughly 90% seen once. This sample is drawn from a study of PD-L1 blockade in urothelial cancer. About the research overall: Of about 29 patients, twenty-five were males with bladder-origin urothelial cancer. Prior chemotherapy ranged from 0 to 3 regimens per patient.

The clonotype comes from a woman aged 80 or older with urothelial cancer. The input for sequencing was PBMCs, taken around atezolizumab (anti-PD-L1) treatment.

The DNA for the CDR3 is TGTGCCAGCAGCCTAGGGACAGAAGAGACCCAGTACTTC. This encodes CASSLGTEETQYF. The rearrangement uses TRBV7-8 and TRBJ2-5, with 7 bases identical to TRBD1. The junction had 3 bases not matched to a gene; V was cut back by 5 bases and J by 3 bases. CDR3 size: 13 residues. Per the germline V gene, CDR1 is SGHVS and CDR2 is FQNEAQ. Full variable domain (outside the CDR3, taken from reference TRBV7-8 and TRBJ2-5): GAGVSQSPRYKVAKRGQDVALRCDPISGHVSLFWYQQALGQGPEFLTYFQNEAQLDKSGLPSDRFFAERPEGSVSTLKIQRTQQEDSAVYLCASSLGTEETQYFGPGTRLLVL.